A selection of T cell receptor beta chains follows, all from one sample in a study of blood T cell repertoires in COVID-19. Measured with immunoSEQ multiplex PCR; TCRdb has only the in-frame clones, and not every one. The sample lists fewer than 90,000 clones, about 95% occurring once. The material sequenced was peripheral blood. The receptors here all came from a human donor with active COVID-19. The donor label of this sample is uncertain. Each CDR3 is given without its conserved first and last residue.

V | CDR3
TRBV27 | ASRYLSGYGYT
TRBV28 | ATSPMGGEETQY
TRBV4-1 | ASSQEKLAGRNEQF
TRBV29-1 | SVEDPGQGYYEQY
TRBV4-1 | ASSQGGSGGWNIQY
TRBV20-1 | SASWAGGPRYNEQF
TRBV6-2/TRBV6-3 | ASSKAGNLGTGSGYT
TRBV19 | ASSMGGQGSEKLF
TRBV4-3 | ASSHTTRGTGVNGYT
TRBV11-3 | ASTLGLAGITDTQY
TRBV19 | ASIQGTGGLRGGYT
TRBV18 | ASSPSGTGREQY
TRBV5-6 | ASSGLGQGPYGYT
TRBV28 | ASGQRQRGGYT
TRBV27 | ASSDSTSGNTIY
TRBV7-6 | ASSLAGDRVNTGELF
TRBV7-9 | ASSLAVGTFYGYT
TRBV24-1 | ATSDFTKGAYEQY
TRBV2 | ASSLDRDEQY
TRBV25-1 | ASSGGTGRHGYT
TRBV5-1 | ASSGGTSGGLLSTDTQY
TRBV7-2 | ASSSGQGNLETQY
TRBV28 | ASSTSLGGIGGNSPLH
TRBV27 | ASSPHISTEAF
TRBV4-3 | ASSQEVIRTGNTGELF
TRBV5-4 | ASRPGTGWNNEQF
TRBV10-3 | AIRGQTNQPQH
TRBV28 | ASSPWTGDNQPQH
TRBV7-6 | ASSNRDYTDTQY
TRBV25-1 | ASSARLAGYEKLF
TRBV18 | ASSPGTSGSGAEQY
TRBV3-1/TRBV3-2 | ASSRRGGSFGGELF
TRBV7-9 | ASSKPRAQGSYEQY
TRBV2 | ASNPLAGRGTQY
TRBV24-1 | ATSGTTNQPQH
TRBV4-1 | ASSLGGSSYNEQF
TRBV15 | ATSREGGSFGYT
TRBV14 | ASSGGRVADTQY
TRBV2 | ASTWGGTTDTQY
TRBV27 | ASSLAVRTDPDGYT
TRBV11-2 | ASTSHEKLF
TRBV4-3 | ASSPINRQVSYEQY
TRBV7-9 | ASSLGSGGRGETQY
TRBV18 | ASSPRDTPLLGANVLT
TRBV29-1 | SVVGDSSYNEQF
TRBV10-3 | AISEERAGDFLAGNTIY
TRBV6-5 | ASSYSWAGTNTEAF
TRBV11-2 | ASSEGLAGPNTGELF